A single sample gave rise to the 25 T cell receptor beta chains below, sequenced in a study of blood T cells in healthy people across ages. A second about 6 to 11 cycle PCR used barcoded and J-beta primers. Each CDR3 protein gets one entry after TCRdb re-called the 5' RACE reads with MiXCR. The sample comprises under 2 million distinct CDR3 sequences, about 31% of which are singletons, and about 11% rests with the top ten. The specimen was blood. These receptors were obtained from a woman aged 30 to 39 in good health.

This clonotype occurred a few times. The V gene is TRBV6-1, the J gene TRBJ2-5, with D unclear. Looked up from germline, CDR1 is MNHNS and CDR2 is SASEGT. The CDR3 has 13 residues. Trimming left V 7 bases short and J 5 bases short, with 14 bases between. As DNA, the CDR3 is TGTGCCAGCACAGGCTGGTCCGTTGAGACCCAGTACTTC. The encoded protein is CASTGWSVETQYF.

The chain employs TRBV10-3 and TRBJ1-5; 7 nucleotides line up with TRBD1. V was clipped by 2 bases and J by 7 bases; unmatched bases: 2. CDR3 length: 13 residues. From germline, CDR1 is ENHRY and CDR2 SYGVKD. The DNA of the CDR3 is TGTGCCATCAGTGAGACGGACAGGCAGCCCCAGCATTTT. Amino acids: CAISETDRQPQHF.

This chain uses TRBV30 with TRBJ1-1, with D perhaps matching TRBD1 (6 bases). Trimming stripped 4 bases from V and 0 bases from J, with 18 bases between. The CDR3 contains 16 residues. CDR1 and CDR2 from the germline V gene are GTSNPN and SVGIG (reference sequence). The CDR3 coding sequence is TGTGCCTGGAAACTTTGGACAGACAGCATGAACACTGAAGCTTTCTTT. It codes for CAWKLWTDSMNTEAFF.

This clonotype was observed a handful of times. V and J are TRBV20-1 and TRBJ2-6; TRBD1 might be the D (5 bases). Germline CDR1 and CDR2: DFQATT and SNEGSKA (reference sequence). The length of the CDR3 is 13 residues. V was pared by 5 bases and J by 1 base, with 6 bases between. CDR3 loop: CSAGQSGANVLTF. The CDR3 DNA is TGCAGTGCTGGACAATCTGGGGCCAACGTCCTGACTTTC.

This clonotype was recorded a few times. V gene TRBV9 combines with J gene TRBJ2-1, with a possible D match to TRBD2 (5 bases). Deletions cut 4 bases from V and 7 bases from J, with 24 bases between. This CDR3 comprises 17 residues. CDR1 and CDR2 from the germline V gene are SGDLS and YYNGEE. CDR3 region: CASSLTRRGRGPNEQFF. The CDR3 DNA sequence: TGTGCCAGCAGCCTCACTCGACGAGGGAGAGGACCTAATGAGCAGTTCTTC.

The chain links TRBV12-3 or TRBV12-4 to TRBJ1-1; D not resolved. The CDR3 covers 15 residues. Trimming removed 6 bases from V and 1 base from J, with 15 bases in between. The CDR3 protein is CASSPRASRNTEAFF. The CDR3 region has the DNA TGTGCCAGCAGCCCGAGGGCGAGCAGGAACACTGAAGCTTTCTTT.

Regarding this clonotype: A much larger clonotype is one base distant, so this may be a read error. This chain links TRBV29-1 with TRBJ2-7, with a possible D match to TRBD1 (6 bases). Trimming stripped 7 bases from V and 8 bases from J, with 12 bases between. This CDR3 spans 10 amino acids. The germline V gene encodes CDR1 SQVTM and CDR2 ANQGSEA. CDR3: CSAIGDKQYF. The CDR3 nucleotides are TGCAGCGCTATCGGGGACAAGCAGTACTTC.

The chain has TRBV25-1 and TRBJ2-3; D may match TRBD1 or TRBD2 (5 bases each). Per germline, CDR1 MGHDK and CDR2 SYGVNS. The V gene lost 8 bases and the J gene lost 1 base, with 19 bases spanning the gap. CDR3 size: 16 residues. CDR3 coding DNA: TGTGCCAGCGAAAAGGGGTACGGGACGGGCACAGATACGCAGTATTTT. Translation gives CASEKGYGTGTDTQYF.

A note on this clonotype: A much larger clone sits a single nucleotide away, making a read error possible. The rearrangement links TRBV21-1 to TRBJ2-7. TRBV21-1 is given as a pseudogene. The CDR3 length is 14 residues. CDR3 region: CVSSKVGDPYEQYF. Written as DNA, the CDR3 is TGTGTCAGCAGCAAAGTCGGAGACCCCTACGAGCAGTACTTC.

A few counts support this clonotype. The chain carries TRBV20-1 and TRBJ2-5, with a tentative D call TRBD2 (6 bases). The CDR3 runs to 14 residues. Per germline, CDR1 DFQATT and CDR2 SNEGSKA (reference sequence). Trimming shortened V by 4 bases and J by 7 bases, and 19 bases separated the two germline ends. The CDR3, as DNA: TGCAGTGCTAAGGACTACCTACAGGAGGGGACCCAGTACTTC. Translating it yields CSAKDYLQEGTQYF.

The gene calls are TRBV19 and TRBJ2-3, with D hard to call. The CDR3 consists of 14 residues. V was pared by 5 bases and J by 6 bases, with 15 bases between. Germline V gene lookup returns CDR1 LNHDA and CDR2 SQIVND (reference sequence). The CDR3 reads CASSWSGRKDTQYF. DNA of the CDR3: TGTGCCAGTAGTTGGTCAGGCCGCAAGGATACGCAGTATTTT. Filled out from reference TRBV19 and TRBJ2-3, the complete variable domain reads DGGITQSPKYLFRKEGQNVTLSCEQNLNHDAMYWYRQDPGQGLRLIYYSQIVNDFQKGDIAEGYSVSREKKESFPLTVTSAQKNPTAFYLCASSWSGRKDTQYFGPGTRLTVL.

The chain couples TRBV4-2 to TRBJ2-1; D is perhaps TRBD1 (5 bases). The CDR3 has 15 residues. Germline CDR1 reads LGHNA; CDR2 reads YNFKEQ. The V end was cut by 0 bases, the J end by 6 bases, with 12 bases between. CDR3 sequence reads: CASSQEGASPNEQFF. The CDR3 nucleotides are TGTGCCAGCAGCCAAGAAGGGGCCAGCCCCAATGAGCAGTTCTTC.

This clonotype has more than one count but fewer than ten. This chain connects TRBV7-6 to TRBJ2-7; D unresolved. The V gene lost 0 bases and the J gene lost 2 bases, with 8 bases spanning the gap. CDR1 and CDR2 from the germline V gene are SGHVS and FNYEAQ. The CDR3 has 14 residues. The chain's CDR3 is CASSLAPVTYEQYF. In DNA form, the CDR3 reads TGTGCCAGCAGCTTAGCACCTGTGACCTACGAGCAGTACTTC.

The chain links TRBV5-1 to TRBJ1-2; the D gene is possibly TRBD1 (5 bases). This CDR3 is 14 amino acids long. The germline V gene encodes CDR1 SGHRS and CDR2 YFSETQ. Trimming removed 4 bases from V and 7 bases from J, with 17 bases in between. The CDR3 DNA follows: TGCGCCAGCAGCCCCGACAGTGAGGGCCGTGGCTACACCTTC. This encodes CASSPDSEGRGYTF.

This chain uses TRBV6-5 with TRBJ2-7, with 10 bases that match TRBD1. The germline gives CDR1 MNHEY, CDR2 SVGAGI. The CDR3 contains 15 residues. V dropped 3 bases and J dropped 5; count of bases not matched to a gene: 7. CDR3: CASSYVGTGVNEQYF. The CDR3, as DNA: TGTGCCAGCAGTTATGTTGGGACAGGGGTTAACGAGCAGTACTTC.

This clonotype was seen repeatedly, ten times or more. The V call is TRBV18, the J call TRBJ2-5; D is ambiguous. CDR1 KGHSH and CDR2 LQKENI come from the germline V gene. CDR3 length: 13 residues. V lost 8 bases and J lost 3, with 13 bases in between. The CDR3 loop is CASSPPGEETQYF. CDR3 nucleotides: TGTGCCAGCAGCCCCCCTGGAGAAGAGACCCAGTACTTC.

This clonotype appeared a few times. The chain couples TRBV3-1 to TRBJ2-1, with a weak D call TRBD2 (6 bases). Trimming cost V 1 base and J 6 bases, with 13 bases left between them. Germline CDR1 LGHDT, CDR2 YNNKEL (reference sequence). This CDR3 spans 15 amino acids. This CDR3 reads CASSQGRAAGNEQFF. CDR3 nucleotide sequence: TGTGCCAGCAGCCAAGGGAGGGCTGCAGGCAATGAGCAGTTCTTC.

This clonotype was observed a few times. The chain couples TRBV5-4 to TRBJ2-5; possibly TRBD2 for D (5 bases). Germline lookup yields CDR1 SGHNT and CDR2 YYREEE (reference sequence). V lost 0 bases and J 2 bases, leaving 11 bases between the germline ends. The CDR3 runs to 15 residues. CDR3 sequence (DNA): TGTGCCAGCAGCTTGGTCGGGGTGGGGCAAGAGACCCAGTACTTC. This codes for CASSLVGVGQETQYF.

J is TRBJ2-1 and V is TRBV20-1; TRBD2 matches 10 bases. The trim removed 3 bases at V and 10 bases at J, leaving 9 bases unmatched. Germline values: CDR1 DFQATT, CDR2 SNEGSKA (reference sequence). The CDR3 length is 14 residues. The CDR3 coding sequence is TGCAGTGCTAGGTTAGCGGGAGGTGGAGGGGAGCAGTTCTTC. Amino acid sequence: CSARLAGGGGEQFF.

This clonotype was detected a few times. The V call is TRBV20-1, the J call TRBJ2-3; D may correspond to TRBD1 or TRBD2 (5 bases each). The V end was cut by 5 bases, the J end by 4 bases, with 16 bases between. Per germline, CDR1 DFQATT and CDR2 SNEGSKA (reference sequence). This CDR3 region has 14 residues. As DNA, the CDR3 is TGCAGTGCTCCACCGGGACCCCCGCCAGATACGCAGTATTTT. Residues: CSAPPGPPPDTQYF.

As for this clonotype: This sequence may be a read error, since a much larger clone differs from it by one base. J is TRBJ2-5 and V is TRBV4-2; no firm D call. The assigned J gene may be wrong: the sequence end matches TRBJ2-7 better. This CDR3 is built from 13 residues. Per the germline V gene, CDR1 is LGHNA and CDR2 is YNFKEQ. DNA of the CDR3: TGTGCCAGCAGCCAAGATCTGCGCCACGAGCAGTACTTC. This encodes CASSQDLRHEQYF.

CDR3 sequence (DNA): TGCGCCAGCAGCCTAGACTCAGGGGACGGTCAGCCCCAGCATTTT. Protein: CASSLDSGDGQPQHF. The gene calls are TRBV5-1 and TRBJ1-5; D is possibly TRBD1 (6 bases). CDR1 is SGHRS, CDR2 YFSETQ, per germline. V shed 4 bases and J shed 6 bases, with 17 bases lying between them. The CDR3 has 15 amino acids. Variable domain in full (rest from reference TRBV5-1 and TRBJ1-5): KAGVTQTPRYLIKTRGQQVTLSCSPISGHRSVSWYQQTPGQGLQFLFEYFSETQRNKGNFPGRFSGRQFSNSRSEMNVSTLELGDSALYLCASSLDSGDGQPQHFGDGTRLSIL.

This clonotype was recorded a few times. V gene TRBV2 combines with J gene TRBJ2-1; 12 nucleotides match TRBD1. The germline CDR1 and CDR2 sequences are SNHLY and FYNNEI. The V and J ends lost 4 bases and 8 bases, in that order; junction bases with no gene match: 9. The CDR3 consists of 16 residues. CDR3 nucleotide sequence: TGTGCCAGCAGTGGGGCCGGGACAGGGGGCGCCGATGAGCAGTTCTTC. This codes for CASSGAGTGGADEQFF.

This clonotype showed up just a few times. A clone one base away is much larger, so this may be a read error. DNA of the CDR3: TGTGCCAGCAGCTTCCTGGGGGATGGCTACACCTTC. This codes for CASSFLGDGYTF. The chain is built from TRBV28 and TRBJ1-2, with D possibly TRBD1 on 5 matching bases. Germline CDR1 is MDHEN and CDR2 is SYDVKM. The CDR3 spans 12 residues. V lost 6 bases, J lost 6 bases, and 11 bases lay in between.

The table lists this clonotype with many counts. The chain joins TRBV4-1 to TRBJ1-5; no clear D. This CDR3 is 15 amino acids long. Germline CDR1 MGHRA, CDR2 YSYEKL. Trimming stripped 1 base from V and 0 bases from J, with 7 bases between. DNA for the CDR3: TGCGCCAGCAGCCAAGGGACGGCTAGCAATCAGCCCCAGCATTTT. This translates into CASSQGTASNQPQHF.